This T cell receptor beta chain was sequenced in a study of shared clonotypes between healthy human individuals. Whole-study results and caveats: Clonotypes not shared had lower generation probabilities than those common to all four donors. When naive CD4 clonotypes were compared across a few donors, around 4.6% were shared.

Details on this clone: The antigen is unknown. Other DNA sequences in this sample translate to the same CDR3.

Here immunoSEQ multiplex PCR was the method, and the copy in TCRdb shows in-frame clones only, minus some. The data contain some 2,000,000 clones, 95% of them singletons. CD4+ cells yielded CD45RA+ naive and CD45RA-negative memory subsets. Germline-derived CDR1 and CDR2 are SGHRS and YFSETQ. This CDR3 is built from 12 residues. Deletions cut 1 base from V and 3 bases from J, with 3 bases between. This TCR was recovered from a man between 18 and 35 years old in good health. The sequenced sample consisted of naive CD4+ T cells sorted from blood. Subset noted: CD45RA+ positively selected. The chain couples TRBV5-1 to TRBJ2-3; D unresolved. CDR3 region: CASSLSTDTQYF. The CDR3 DNA is TGCGCCAGCAGCTTGTCGACAGATACGCAGTATTTT.